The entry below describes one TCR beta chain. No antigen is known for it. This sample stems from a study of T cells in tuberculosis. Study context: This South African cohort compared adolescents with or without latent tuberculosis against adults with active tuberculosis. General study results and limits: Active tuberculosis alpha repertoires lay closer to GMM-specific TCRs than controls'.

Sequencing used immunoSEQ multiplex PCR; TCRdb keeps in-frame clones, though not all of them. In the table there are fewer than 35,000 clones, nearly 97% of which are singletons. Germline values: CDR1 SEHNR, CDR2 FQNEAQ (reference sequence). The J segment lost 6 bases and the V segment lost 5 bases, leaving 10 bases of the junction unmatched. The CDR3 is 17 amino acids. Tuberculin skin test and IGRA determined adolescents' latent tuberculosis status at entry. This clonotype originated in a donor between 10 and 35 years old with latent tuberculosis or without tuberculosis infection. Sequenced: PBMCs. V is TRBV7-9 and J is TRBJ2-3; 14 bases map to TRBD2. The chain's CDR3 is CASSTGTSGGPGDTQYF. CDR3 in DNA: TGTGCCAGCAGCACCGGGACTAGCGGGGGCCCAGGGGATACGCAGTATTTT.